This T cell receptor (beta chain) is drawn from a study of cytomegalovirus exposure and HLA in healthy donors. About the research overall: An earlier analysis found 100 million or so unique TCR beta sequences from approximately 190 million T cells. The study, taken as a whole, reports: Cytomegalovirus-associated status was assigned to 164 TCR beta chains. The only immune exposure information that was available was CMV serostatus.

The PCR contained 60 Vbeta and 13 Jbeta primers. The assay was immunoSEQ multiplex PCR, and TCRdb's table has in-frame clones only and misses some. Of under 150,000 clones in the sample, approximately 80% were seen once. Turning to this clone: The antigen is unknown.

The sample comprised PBMCs. The source of this sequence is a man in his thirties or forties in good health and CMV-seropositive.

CDR3 DNA: TGTGCCAGCGCCCGGCAGGGGTCGCGCTATGGCTACACCTTC. Amino acids: CASARQGSRYGYTF. This rearrangement joins TRBV27 to TRBJ1-2; D is perhaps TRBD1 (6 bases). The CDR3 loop spans 14 amino acids. CDR1 is MNHEY and CDR2 is SMNVEV in the germline V gene (reference sequence). Trimming removed 8 bases at V and 4 bases at J, with 17 bases between.